The clone carrying this T cell receptor (beta chain) occurred once. The target antigen is unknown. This sample is part of a study of T cell responses to AZD1222 COVID-19 vaccine. Regarding the study as a whole: Only after the peak T cell response were repertoires sampled. Only a handful of AZD1222 recipients, more than five in all, had baseline seropositivity. In a largely white British group with more females than males, clonal diversity was possibly underestimated.

Clones were sequenced by immunoSEQ multiplex PCR, and TCRdb holds only the in-frame ones, with some missing. The sample has 100,000 to 130,000 clones, approximately 89% seen once; the top ten hold less than 4%. The CDR3 has 15 amino acids. The germline gives CDR1 KGHSH, CDR2 LQKENI. V was pared by 0 bases and J by 4 bases, with 10 bases between. V gene TRBV18 combines with J gene TRBJ1-5, with D possibly being TRBD1 (5 bases). This clonotype was sampled from an adult in good health. Sequenced material: peripheral blood, taken on day 0 of MenACWY control vaccination. In nucleotides, the CDR3 is TGTGCCAGCTCACCACCGCAGGGTATAAATCAGCCCCAGCATTTT. The encoded protein is CASSPPQGINQPQHF.